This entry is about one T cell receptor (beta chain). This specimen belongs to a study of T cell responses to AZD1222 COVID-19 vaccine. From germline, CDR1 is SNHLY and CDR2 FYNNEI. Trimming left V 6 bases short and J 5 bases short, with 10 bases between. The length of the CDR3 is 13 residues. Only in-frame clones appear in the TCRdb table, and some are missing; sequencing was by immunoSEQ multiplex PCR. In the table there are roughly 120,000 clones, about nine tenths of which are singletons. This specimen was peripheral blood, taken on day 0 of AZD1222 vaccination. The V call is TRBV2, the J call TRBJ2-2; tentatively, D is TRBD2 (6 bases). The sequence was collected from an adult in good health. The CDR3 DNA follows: TGTGCCAGCAGCCCTCGGGGGACCGGGGAGCTGTTTTTT. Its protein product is CASSPRGTGELFF.